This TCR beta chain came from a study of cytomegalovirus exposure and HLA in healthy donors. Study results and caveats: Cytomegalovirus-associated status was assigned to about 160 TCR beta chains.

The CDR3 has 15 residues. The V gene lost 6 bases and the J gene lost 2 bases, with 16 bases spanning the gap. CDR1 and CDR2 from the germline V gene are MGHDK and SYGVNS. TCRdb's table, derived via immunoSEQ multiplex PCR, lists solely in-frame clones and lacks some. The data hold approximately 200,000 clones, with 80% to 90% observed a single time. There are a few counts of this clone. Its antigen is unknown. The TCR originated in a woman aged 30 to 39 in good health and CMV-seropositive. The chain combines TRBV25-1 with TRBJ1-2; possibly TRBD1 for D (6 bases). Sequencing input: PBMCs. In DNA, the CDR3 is TGTGCCAGCAGAGGGGCAGGGGCCGAAAACTATGGCTACACCTTC. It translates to CASRGAGAENYGYTF.